This TCR beta chain was found in a study of pediatric ulcerative colitis. Study-wide points: Rectal pinch biopsies may have included blood-derived T cells, especially in patients with overt colitis. Total lymphocyte DNA, not sorted subsets, was the template. In rectum, acute severe colitis had expanded clones and less diversity.

Generated by immunoSEQ multiplex PCR, the TCRdb table keeps only in-frame clones and is missing some. The sample holds about 16,000 clones, around 74% seen once. V was trimmed by 0 bases and J by 10 bases, leaving 20 bases between them. The CDR3 has 16 amino acids. In germline, CDR1 is SGHDT, CDR2 YYEEEE. During colonoscopy, one to two rectal pinch biopsies were collected. For this clone: Its antigen remains unknown.

V and J are TRBV5-6 and TRBJ2-1, with D uncertain. The TCR originated in a boy between 10 and 17 years old with moderate ulcerative colitis. Sequencing was performed on gut tissue. In DNA, the CDR3 is TGTGCCAGCAGCTTGGGTCGCAGCGTGGCTGTCTGGGAGCAGTTCTTC. Its translation: CASSLGRSVAVWEQFF.